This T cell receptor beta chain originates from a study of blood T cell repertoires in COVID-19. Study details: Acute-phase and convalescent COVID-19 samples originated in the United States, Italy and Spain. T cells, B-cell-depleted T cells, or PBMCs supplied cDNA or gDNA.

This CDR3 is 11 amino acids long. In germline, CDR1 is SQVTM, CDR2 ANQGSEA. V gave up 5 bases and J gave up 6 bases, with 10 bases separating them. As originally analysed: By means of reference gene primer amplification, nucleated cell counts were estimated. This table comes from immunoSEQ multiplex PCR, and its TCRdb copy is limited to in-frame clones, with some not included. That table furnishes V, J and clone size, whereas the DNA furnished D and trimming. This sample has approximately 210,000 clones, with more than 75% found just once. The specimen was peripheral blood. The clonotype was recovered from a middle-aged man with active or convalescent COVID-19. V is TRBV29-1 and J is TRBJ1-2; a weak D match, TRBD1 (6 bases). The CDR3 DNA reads TGCAGCGTTCGTACAGGGAATGGCTACACCTTC. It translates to CSVRTGNGYTF.